One TCR beta chain is described in this entry. No antigen is known for it. No clone much larger than this one lies a single base away; base qualities are absent. TCRbeta CDR3 regions were amplified from genomic DNA using the immunoSEQ Assay, a bias-controlled multiplex PCR. From the authors' description of their analysis: Within the assay, amplification of reference gene primers was used to estimate how many nucleated cells each sample contained. To quantify the absolute abundance of each unique TCRbeta CDR3 rearrangement, sequence reads were collapsed and filtered. For each sample, productive Simpson clonality was calculated as the square root of Simpson's diversity index across productive rearrangements. TCRdb re-hosts the immuneACCESS table, in-frame sequences only. Its copies lack some clones; in the studies checked, an unresolved V gene accounts for under half of them, and the cause for the rest is not known. The DNA was the basis for D and trimming; V, J and clone size are from that table. The sample includes around 160,000 clones, with about 88% observed a single time. About 2% of the sample rests with the top ten.

The data belong to a study of blood T cell repertoires in COVID-19 (dated by TCRdb to 2018 to 2021). Some background on the complete study: Samples covering the acute and convalescent phases of COVID-19 were provided by collaborators in the United States, Italy and Spain. Where HLA class I and class II types were available, the types were taken from metadata supplied by the sample provider, not from assay-based typing. The prospective study material was composed of cDNA or gDNA derived from T cells, B-cell-depleted T cells, or PBMCs. Subjects who had been exposed to COVID-19, were actively infected with it, or had recovered from it provided the deeply sampled blood TCRbeta repertoires that made up the dataset. A de-identified subject ID, COVID-19 status, age in years and sex were almost always included in the sample metadata. The repertoires were released in a freely available public database meant as a resource for research on the immune response to SARS-CoV-2. Samples came from the ongoing ImmuneRACE study (first 160 participants) plus 1,254 subjects from 6 global collaborators. Study-wide conclusions, independent of this receptor: Clinical and demographic metadata were provided uncurated, with the amount varying by source and participant.

Each collaborating institution followed its own protocols to collect whole blood in K2EDTA tubes. For TCRbeta analysis, collaborators shipped samples in one of three forms: frozen whole blood, isolated PBMCs, or DNA extracted from either of those sample types. The sequence derives from a human donor in a cohort sampled during active COVID-19. Specimen: peripheral blood.

DNA sequence: TGTGCCAGCAGCCCCGAGGGACAGGGGGCACGAGGCTACACCTTC. Its protein product is CASSPEGQGARGYTF. The receptor chain draws on TRBV3-1 (or the pseudogene TRBV3-2) and TRBJ1-2; the central 12 bases match TRBD1. V and J are trimmed by 4 bases and 8 bases, and the gene matches miss 8 bases of the junction. The CDR3 spans 15 residues, from the cysteine through the phenylalanine. The only DNA kept is the CDR3, 45 bases in frame from the first base. CDR1 is given as LGHDT and CDR2 as YNNKEL, both from the germline V gene (reference sequence).